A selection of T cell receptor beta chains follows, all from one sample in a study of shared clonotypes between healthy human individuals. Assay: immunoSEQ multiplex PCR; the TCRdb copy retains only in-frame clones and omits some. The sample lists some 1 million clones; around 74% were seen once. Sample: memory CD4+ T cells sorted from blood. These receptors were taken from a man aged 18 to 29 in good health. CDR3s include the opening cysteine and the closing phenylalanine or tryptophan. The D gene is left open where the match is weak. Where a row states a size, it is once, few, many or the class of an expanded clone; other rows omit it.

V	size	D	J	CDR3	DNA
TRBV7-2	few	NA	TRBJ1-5	CASSLDPASNQPQHF	TGTGCCAGCAGCTTAGACCCAGCTAGCAATCAGCCCCAGCATTTT
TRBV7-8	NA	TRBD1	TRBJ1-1	CASSEQGRGTEAFF	TGTGCCAGCAGCGAACAGGGGAGAGGCACTGAAGCTTTCTTT
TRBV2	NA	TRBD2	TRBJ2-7	CASSDRGLAVYEQYF	TGTGCCAGCAGTGATAGGGGCCTAGCGGTTTACGAGCAGTACTTC
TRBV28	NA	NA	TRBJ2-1	CASSSDGFNNEQFF	TGTGCCAGCAGTTCGGACGGTTTCAACAATGAGCAGTTCTTC
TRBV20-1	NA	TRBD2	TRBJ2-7	CSATGTSEQYF	TGCAGTGCTACCGGGACTAGCGAGCAGTACTTC
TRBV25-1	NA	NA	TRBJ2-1	CASSHLGHSTGNEQFF	TGTGCCAGCAGTCACTTGGGGCACTCTACGGGCAATGAGCAGTTCTTC
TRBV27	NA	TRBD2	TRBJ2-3	CASSPGGSSTDTQYF	TGTGCCAGCAGTCCCGGGGGGTCTAGCACAGATACGCAGTATTTT
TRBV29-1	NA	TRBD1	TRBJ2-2	CSVPGTANTGELFF	TGCAGCGTTCCCGGGACAGCGAACACCGGGGAGCTGTTTTTT
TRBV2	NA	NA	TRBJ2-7	CASSLQGSAYYEQYF	TGTGCCAGCAGCCTCCAGGGGAGCGCGTACTACGAGCAGTACTTC
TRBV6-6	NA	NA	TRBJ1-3	CASSYSGSSGNTIYF	TGTGCCAGCAGTTACTCGGGCAGCTCTGGAAACACCATATATTTT
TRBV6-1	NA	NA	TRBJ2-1	CACSERVAGNEQFF	TGTGCCTGCTCAGAAAGAGTAGCAGGGAATGAGCAGTTCTTC
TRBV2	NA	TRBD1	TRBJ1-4	CASSDYRGSTNEKLFF	TGTGCCAGCAGTGACTACAGGGGATCAACTAATGAAAAACTGTTTTTT
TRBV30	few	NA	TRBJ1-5	CAWSGGEPPQHF	TGTGCCTGGAGCGGGGGAGAGCCGCCCCAGCATTTT
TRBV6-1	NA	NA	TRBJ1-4	CASSPLGIFNEKLFF	TGTGCCAGCTCTCCCTTAGGGATATTCAATGAAAAACTGTTTTTT
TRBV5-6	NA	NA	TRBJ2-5	CASSLGNFEETQYF	TGTGCCAGCAGCTTGGGTAACTTCGAGGAGACCCAGTACTTC
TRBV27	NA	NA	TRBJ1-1	CASTTSNTEAFF	TGTGCCAGCACCACATCGAACACTGAAGCTTTCTTT
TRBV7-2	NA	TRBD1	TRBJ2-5	CASAKDRGQETQYF	TGTGCCAGCGCTAAGGACAGGGGACAAGAGACCCAGTACTTC
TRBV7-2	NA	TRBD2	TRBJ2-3	CASSLGLAGGSTDTQYF	TGTGCCAGCAGCTTAGGGTTAGCGGGAGGGAGCACAGATACGCAGTATTTT
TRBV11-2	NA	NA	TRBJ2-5	CASSLEGLRETQYF	TGTGCCAGCAGCTTAGAAGGGCTAAGAGAGACCCAGTACTTC
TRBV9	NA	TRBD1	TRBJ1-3	CASSKDRAGSGNTIYF	TGTGCCAGCAGTAAGGACAGGGCAGGCTCTGGAAACACCATATATTTT
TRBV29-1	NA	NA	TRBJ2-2	CSVSDSNTGELFF	TGCAGCGTTTCAGACTCGAACACCGGGGAGCTGTTTTTT
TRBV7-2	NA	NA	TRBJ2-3	CASSSRAISRDTQYF	TGTGCCAGCAGCTCTAGGGCTATATCTAGAGATACGCAGTATTTT
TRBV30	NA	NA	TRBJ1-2	CARQRITGQYGYTF	TGTGCCCGGCAAAGAATAACAGGGCAATATGGCTACACCTTC
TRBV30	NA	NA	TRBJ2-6	CAWSVRAFSVSGANVLTF	TGTGCCTGGAGTGTCCGGGCCTTCTCGGTCTCTGGGGCCAACGTCCTGACTTTC
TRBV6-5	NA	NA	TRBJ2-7	CASSYGLSYEQYF	TGTGCCAGCAGTTACGGGCTCAGCTACGAGCAGTACTTC
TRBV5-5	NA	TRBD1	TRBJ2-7	CASSWGQGAAYEQYF	TGTGCCAGCAGCTGGGGACAGGGGGCAGCCTACGAGCAGTACTTC
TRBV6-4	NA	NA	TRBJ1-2	CASSPDGLYGYTF	TGTGCCAGCAGCCCTGACGGACTCTATGGCTACACCTTC
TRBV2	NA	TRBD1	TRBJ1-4	CASRGTGRSHNEKLFF	TGTGCCAGCAGGGGGACAGGGAGGTCTCATAATGAAAAACTGTTTTTT
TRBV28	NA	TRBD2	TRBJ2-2	CASRELAGGKNTGELFF	TGTGCCAGCAGGGAACTAGCGGGGGGGAAAAACACCGGGGAGCTGTTTTTT
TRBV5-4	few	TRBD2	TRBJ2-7	CASSFGVAGLYSSYEQYF	TGTGCCAGCAGCTTCGGGGTAGCGGGCTTATATAGCTCCTACGAGCAGTACTTC
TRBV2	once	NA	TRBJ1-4	CASSQNEKLFF	TGTGCCAGCAGCCAAAATGAAAAACTGTTTTTT
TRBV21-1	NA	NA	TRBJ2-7	CASPIGLGERAYEQYF	TGTGCCAGCCCCATCGGATTGGGGGAGAGGGCCTACGAGCAGTACTTC
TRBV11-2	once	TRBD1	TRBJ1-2	CASSVTGRGVDYGYTF	TGTGCCAGCAGCGTGACAGGGAGAGGGGTTGACTATGGCTACACCTTC
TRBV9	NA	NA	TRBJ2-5	CASSPRQDWETQYF	TGTGCCAGCAGCCCCAGACAGGATTGGGAGACCCAGTACTTC
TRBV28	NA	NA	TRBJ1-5	CASSFPQPQHF	TGTGCCAGCAGTTTCCCTCAGCCCCAGCATTTT
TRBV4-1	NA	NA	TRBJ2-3	CASSPDPDGNTQYF	TGCGCCAGCAGCCCAGACCCGGACGGAAATACGCAGTATTTT
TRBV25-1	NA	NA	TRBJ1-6	CASSFQGSNSPLHF	TGTGCCAGCAGTTTCCAGGGGTCGAATTCACCCCTCCACTTT
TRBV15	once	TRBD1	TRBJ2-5	CATSIYWDRGQETQYF	TGTGCCACCAGCATATATTGGGACAGGGGGCAAGAGACCCAGTACTTC
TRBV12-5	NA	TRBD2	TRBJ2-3	CASGLDTGLAGGGFYRTDTQYF	TGTGCTAGTGGTTTGGACACCGGACTAGCGGGGGGCGGATTCTACCGTACAGATACGCAGTATTTT
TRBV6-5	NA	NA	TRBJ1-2	CASSSTANYGYTF	TGTGCCAGCAGCTCCACAGCGAACTATGGCTACACCTTC
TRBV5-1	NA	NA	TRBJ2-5	CASSLGTVQETQYF	TGCGCCAGCAGCTTGGGGACAGTCCAAGAGACCCAGTACTTC
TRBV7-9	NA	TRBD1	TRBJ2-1	CASSPTGVGIVNEQFF	TGTGCCAGCAGCCCTACAGGGGTCGGGATAGTAAATGAGCAGTTCTTC
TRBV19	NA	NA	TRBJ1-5	CASSTPPLPQHF	TGTGCCAGTAGTACCCCACCTTTACCCCAGCATTTT
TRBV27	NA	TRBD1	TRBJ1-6	CASRNRDRGAYNSPLHF	TGTGCCAGCAGAAACCGGGACAGGGGCGCCTATAATTCACCCCTCCACTTT
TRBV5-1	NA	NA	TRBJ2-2	CASSFRNTGELFF	TGCGCCAGCAGCTTCCGGAACACCGGGGAGCTGTTTTTT
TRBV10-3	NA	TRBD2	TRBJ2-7	CAIGSTSGAYEQYF	TGTGCCATCGGAAGTACTAGCGGGGCCTACGAGCAGTACTTC
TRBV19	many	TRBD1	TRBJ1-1	CASSTHGDRYRNTEAFF	TGTGCCAGTAGTACGCACGGGGACAGATATAGGAACACTGAAGCTTTCTTT
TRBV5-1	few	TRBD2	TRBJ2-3	CASSLEPLAGGRIAQYF	TGCGCCAGCAGCTTGGAGCCACTAGCGGGGGGACGGATTGCGCAGTATTTT
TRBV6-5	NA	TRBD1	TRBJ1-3	CASSAQGRNTIYF	TGTGCCAGCAGTGCACAGGGGCGAAACACCATATATTTT
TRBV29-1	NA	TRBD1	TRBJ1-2	CSVLAGGPGGYTF	TGCAGCGTTCTCGCAGGGGGTCCTGGCGGCTACACCTTC
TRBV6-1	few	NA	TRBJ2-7	CASSESGRKVYEQYF	TGTGCCAGCAGTGAAAGTGGCCGAAAAGTCTACGAGCAGTACTTC
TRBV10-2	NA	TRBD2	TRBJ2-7	CASSRGGGRISYEQYF	TGCGCCAGCAGCCGAGGCGGGGGTCGGATAAGCTACGAGCAGTACTTC
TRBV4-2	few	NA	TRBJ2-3	CASSPDDSSTDTQYF	TGTGCCAGCAGCCCTGATGACTCTTCCACAGATACGCAGTATTTT
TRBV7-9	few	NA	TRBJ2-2	CASSRAKGSAGELFF	TGTGCCAGCAGCCGGGCCAAGGGGTCCGCCGGGGAGCTGTTTTTT
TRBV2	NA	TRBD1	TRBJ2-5	CASSYLTGVGTQYF	TGTGCCAGCAGCTATCTTACAGGGGTGGGGACCCAGTACTTC
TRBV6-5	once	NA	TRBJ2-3	CASREGRAGDTQYF	TGTGCCAGCAGGGAGGGCAGGGCCGGAGATACGCAGTATTTT
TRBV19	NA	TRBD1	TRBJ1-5	CASSIEGQGYQPQHF	TGTGCCAGTAGTATAGAGGGACAGGGGTATCAGCCCCAGCATTTT